The rows below give T cell receptor beta chains drawn from one sample of a study of cytomegalovirus exposure and HLA in healthy donors. Profiled with immunoSEQ multiplex PCR; TCRdb holds only in-frame clones, not every one. The data hold roughly 120,000 clones, with 77% observed a single time. Material: PBMCs. The receptors shown here come from a man aged 18 to 30 in good health and CMV-seropositive. Both conserved end residues are part of each CDR3. Fields, in order: J gene, V gene, D gene, clone size, CDR3 protein, CDR3 DNA. The D gene is left open where the match is weak. Clone size, where shown, is once, few, many, or a class for clones that have expanded.

j_gene: TRBJ2-1; v_gene: TRBV27; d_gene: TRBD2; abundance: few; CDR3aa: CASSRRLAGDSYNEQFF; CDR3nt: TGTGCCAGCAGCCGACGACTAGCGGGAGACTCCTACAATGAGCAGTTCTTC
j_gene: TRBJ1-1; v_gene: TRBV11-2; d_gene: TRBD1; abundance: few; CDR3aa: CASSLDAGGLAEAFF; CDR3nt: TGTGCCAGCAGCTTAGACGCAGGGGGATTGGCTGAAGCTTTCTTT
j_gene: TRBJ2-1; v_gene: TRBV6-1; d_gene: TRBD2; abundance: NA; CDR3aa: CASSELAGSYNEQFF; CDR3nt: TGTGCCAGCAGTGAACTAGCGGGCTCCTACAATGAGCAGTTCTTC
j_gene: TRBJ2-4; v_gene: TRBV6-1; d_gene: TRBD1; abundance: NA; CDR3aa: CASSEGTGKNIQYF; CDR3nt: TGTGCCAGCAGTGAAGGGACAGGGAAAAACATTCAGTACTTC
j_gene: TRBJ2-5; v_gene: TRBV5-4; d_gene: TRBD2; abundance: NA; CDR3aa: CASSPGLAPGEETQYF; CDR3nt: TGTGCCAGCAGCCCGGGACTAGCCCCCGGAGAGGAGACCCAGTACTTC
j_gene: TRBJ2-6; v_gene: TRBV7-3; d_gene: NA; abundance: NA; CDR3aa: CASSLSSGLGSSGANVLTF; CDR3nt: TGTGCCAGCAGCTTATCAAGCGGACTGGGGAGCTCTGGGGCCAACGTCCTGACTTTC
j_gene: TRBJ2-1; v_gene: TRBV11-2; d_gene: NA; abundance: medium-sized; CDR3aa: CASSLDPESSYNEQFF; CDR3nt: TGTGCCAGCAGCTTAGATCCCGAGAGCTCCTACAATGAGCAGTTCTTC
j_gene: TRBJ2-7; v_gene: TRBV5-1; d_gene: TRBD2; abundance: NA; CDR3aa: CASSLSAGGPQEQYF; CDR3nt: TGCGCCAGCAGCTTGTCGGCGGGAGGGCCGCAGGAGCAGTACTTC
j_gene: TRBJ1-1; v_gene: TRBV7-6; d_gene: NA; abundance: NA; CDR3aa: CASSLQWNTEAFF; CDR3nt: TGTGCCAGCAGCTTGCAGTGGAACACTGAAGCTTTCTTT
j_gene: TRBJ2-7; v_gene: TRBV13; d_gene: TRBD1; abundance: NA; CDR3aa: CASSAGQGSYEQYF; CDR3nt: TGTGCCAGCAGCGCGGGACAGGGTTCCTACGAGCAGTACTTC
j_gene: TRBJ2-1; v_gene: TRBV27; d_gene: TRBD2; abundance: NA; CDR3aa: CASSSHLAGGGYEQFF; CDR3nt: TGTGCCAGCAGTTCTCACCTAGCGGGAGGAGGGTATGAGCAGTTCTTC
j_gene: TRBJ1-1; v_gene: TRBV9; d_gene: NA; abundance: few; CDR3aa: CASSVEGDAEAFF; CDR3nt: TGTGCCAGCAGCGTAGAAGGGGATGCTGAAGCTTTCTTT
j_gene: TRBJ1-1; v_gene: TRBV19; d_gene: NA; abundance: NA; CDR3aa: CASREVDTEAFF; CDR3nt: TGTGCCAGTCGGGAGGTGGACACTGAAGCTTTCTTT
j_gene: TRBJ1-3; v_gene: TRBV5-6; d_gene: NA; abundance: NA; CDR3aa: CASSYWGAVSGNTIYF; CDR3nt: TGTGCCAGCAGTTATTGGGGAGCAGTCTCTGGAAACACCATATATTTT
j_gene: TRBJ2-5; v_gene: TRBV18; d_gene: NA; abundance: NA; CDR3aa: CASSPTRGTGYQETQYF; CDR3nt: TGTGCCAGCTCACCCACGCGGGGTACGGGTTACCAAGAGACCCAGTACTTC
j_gene: TRBJ2-1; v_gene: TRBV7-6; d_gene: NA; abundance: NA; CDR3aa: CASSLETRLLNEQFF; CDR3nt: TGTGCCAGCAGCTTAGAGACTAGGTTGCTCAATGAGCAGTTCTTC
j_gene: TRBJ1-1; v_gene: TRBV6-5; d_gene: NA; abundance: NA; CDR3aa: CASSSTMGQMNTEAFF; CDR3nt: TGTGCCAGCAGTTCCACAATGGGGCAGATGAACACTGAAGCTTTCTTT
j_gene: TRBJ1-5; v_gene: TRBV5-1; d_gene: NA; abundance: NA; CDR3aa: CASSLQGGNQPQHF; CDR3nt: TGCGCCAGCAGCTTGCAAGGGGGCAATCAGCCCCAGCATTTT
j_gene: TRBJ1-1; v_gene: TRBV6-5; d_gene: NA; abundance: NA; CDR3aa: CASSYQDQRGAGAFF; CDR3nt: TGTGCCAGCAGTTATCAGGATCAGCGGGGGGCAGGGGCTTTCTTT
j_gene: TRBJ1-6; v_gene: TRBV7-2; d_gene: NA; abundance: NA; CDR3aa: CASSLGRAGTQYNSPLHF; CDR3nt: TGTGCCAGCAGCTTAGGTCGGGCGGGTACACAGTATAATTCACCCCTCCACTTT
j_gene: TRBJ2-3; v_gene: TRBV6-1; d_gene: TRBD2; abundance: few; CDR3aa: CASSEERGGTDTQYF; CDR3nt: TGTGCCAGCAGTGAAGAGCGGGGGGGCACAGATACGCAGTATTTT
j_gene: TRBJ2-3; v_gene: TRBV7-9; d_gene: NA; abundance: NA; CDR3aa: CASSPQMGTDTQYF; CDR3nt: TGTGCCAGCAGCCCCCAGATGGGCACAGATACGCAGTATTTT
j_gene: TRBJ2-7; v_gene: TRBV4-2; d_gene: NA; abundance: once; CDR3aa: CASSQLQGMAEQYF; CDR3nt: TGTGCCAGCAGCCAACTTCAGGGGATGGCCGAGCAGTACTTC
j_gene: TRBJ2-7; v_gene: TRBV9; d_gene: NA; abundance: few; CDR3aa: CASSGTGGTGREQYF; CDR3nt: TGTGCCAGCAGCGGTACTGGGGGGACCGGGAGAGAGCAGTACTTC
j_gene: TRBJ1-2; v_gene: TRBV6-5; d_gene: TRBD1; abundance: NA; CDR3aa: CASSYSWTGINYGYTF; CDR3nt: TGTGCCAGCAGTTACTCGTGGACAGGGATAAACTATGGCTACACCTTC
j_gene: TRBJ1-1; v_gene: TRBV28; d_gene: NA; abundance: NA; CDR3aa: CASSSPGSPMNTEAFF; CDR3nt: TGTGCCAGCAGTTCCCCCGGGAGCCCAATGAACACTGAAGCTTTCTTT
j_gene: TRBJ2-1; v_gene: TRBV29-1; d_gene: NA; abundance: NA; CDR3aa: CSVEGTDYNEQFF; CDR3nt: TGCAGCGTAGAGGGAACAGACTACAATGAGCAGTTCTTC
j_gene: TRBJ2-5; v_gene: TRBV7-2; d_gene: NA; abundance: few; CDR3aa: CASSHRETQYF; CDR3nt: TGTGCCAGCAGCCACAGGGAGACCCAGTACTTC
j_gene: TRBJ1-2; v_gene: TRBV4-1; d_gene: NA; abundance: NA; CDR3aa: CASSQVGLAGYTF; CDR3nt: TGCGCCAGCAGCCAAGTGGGGTTAGCGGGCTACACCTTC
j_gene: TRBJ1-1; v_gene: TRBV2; d_gene: NA; abundance: few; CDR3aa: CASKGAARGENTEAFF; CDR3nt: TGTGCCAGCAAAGGGGCGGCCAGGGGAGAGAACACTGAAGCTTTCTTT
j_gene: TRBJ1-5; v_gene: TRBV2; d_gene: NA; abundance: NA; CDR3aa: CASSENGRGGQPQHF; CDR3nt: TGTGCCAGCAGTGAAAACGGCAGGGGTGGACAGCCCCAGCATTTT
j_gene: TRBJ1-2; v_gene: TRBV29-1; d_gene: NA; abundance: NA; CDR3aa: CSVGGGERDGYTF; CDR3nt: TGCAGCGTTGGCGGAGGGGAGAGGGATGGCTACACCTTC
j_gene: TRBJ2-7; v_gene: TRBV7-9; d_gene: NA; abundance: once; CDR3aa: CASSLVLASQTYEQYF; CDR3nt: TGTGCCAGCAGCTTAGTCCTAGCTTCGCAAACCTACGAGCAGTACTTC
j_gene: TRBJ2-7; v_gene: TRBV9; d_gene: TRBD1; abundance: NA; CDR3aa: CASSAQGQGFDEQYF; CDR3nt: TGTGCCAGCAGCGCCCAGGGACAGGGGTTCGACGAGCAGTACTTC
j_gene: TRBJ2-3; v_gene: TRBV29-1; d_gene: TRBD2; abundance: NA; CDR3aa: CSVEAGTSGSDTQYF; CDR3nt: TGCAGCGTTGAAGCCGGGACTAGCGGGTCAGATACGCAGTATTTT